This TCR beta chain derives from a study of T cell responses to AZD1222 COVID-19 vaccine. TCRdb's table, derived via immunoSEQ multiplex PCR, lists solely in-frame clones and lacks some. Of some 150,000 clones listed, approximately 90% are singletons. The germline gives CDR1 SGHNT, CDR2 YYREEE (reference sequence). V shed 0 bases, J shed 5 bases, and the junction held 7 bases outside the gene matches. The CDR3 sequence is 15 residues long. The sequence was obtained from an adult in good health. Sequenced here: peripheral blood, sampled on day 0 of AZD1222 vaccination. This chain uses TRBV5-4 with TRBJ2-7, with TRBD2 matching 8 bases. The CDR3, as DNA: TGTGCCAGCAGCTTGGCGGGGGGGCTTAGTAACGAGCAGTACTTC. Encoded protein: CASSLAGGLSNEQYF.